Listed below are T cell receptor beta chains from one sample, sequenced in a study of T cells of healthy individuals. TCRdb re-called the 5' RACE reads with MiXCR, one entry per CDR3 protein. The sample shows over 95,000 distinct CDR3 sequences, approximately 16% of them seen only once. Source of these receptors: a human donor in good health. Each CDR3 is given with its conserved first and last residue. A D gene is named only where the DNA matches it firmly. Not every row has a clone size; where given, it reads once, few, many or a size class.

TGCGCCAGCAGCTTAGACAGTAGCACCGGGGAGCTGTTTTTT,CASSLDSSTGELFF,14,NA,TRBV5-1,TRBJ2-2,once
TGTGCCAGCAGCTTAGATGTTGGGGGCACAGATACGCAGTATTTT,CASSLDVGGTDTQYF,15,NA,TRBV7-2,TRBJ2-3,NA
TGTGCCAGCAGCGTTAGGACTAGCGGGGGGGGCGAGCAGTTCTTC,CASSVRTSGGGEQFF,15,TRBD2,TRBV9,TRBJ2-1,few
TGTGCCAGCACCTTTTACGAGGGAAAACTGTTTTTT,CASTFYEGKLFF,12,NA,TRBV2,TRBJ1-4,NA
TGTGCCAGCAGTGACCGACTAGCGGGAGTTAATGAGCAGTTCTTC,CASSDRLAGVNEQFF,15,TRBD2,TRBV2,TRBJ2-1,NA
TGTGCCAGCAGTTGGGAGTCCGGGACCCAGTACTTC,CASSWESGTQYF,12,NA,TRBV28,TRBJ2-5,NA
TGTGCCAGCAGATCACCGGGACTAGCGGGACCCGAGCAGTACTTC,CASRSPGLAGPEQYF,15,TRBD2,TRBV6-6,TRBJ2-7,few
TGCGTCAGCAGCCAAGACGGGGCAACCTACGAGCAGTACTTC,CVSSQDGATYEQYF,14,NA,TRBV4-3,TRBJ2-7,NA
TGTGCCAGCAGCTTGTCTATCACAGATACGCAGTATTTT,CASSLSITDTQYF,13,NA,TRBV5-6,TRBJ2-3,few
TGTGCCAGCAGCTCGGGCCTAGACGCCTCCACAGATACGCAGTATTTT,CASSSGLDASTDTQYF,16,NA,TRBV11-3,TRBJ2-3,many
TGTGCCAGCAGTTTATACTCTGGACAGCCTAGCAATCAGCCCCAGCATTTT,CASSLYSGQPSNQPQHF,17,NA,TRBV28,TRBJ1-5,NA
TGTGCCAGCAGCCCGATAGGGGGGGTCGGGGGCAGAGATACGCAGTATTTT,CASSPIGGVGGRDTQYF,17,NA,TRBV7-9,TRBJ2-3,many
TGTGCCAGCAGCCCCAAACTAGCGGGGGGATACACAGATACGCAGTATTTT,CASSPKLAGGYTDTQYF,17,TRBD2,TRBV7-2,TRBJ2-3,few
TGCAGCGTTGCTGCAGGGGAGGACGAGCAGTACTTC,CSVAAGEDEQYF,12,NA,TRBV29-1,TRBJ2-7,many
TGTGCCAGCAGTCGCGGGACTAGCGTCCAAGAGACCCAGTACTTC,CASSRGTSVQETQYF,15,TRBD2,TRBV27,TRBJ2-5,NA
TGCAGTGCTAGAGCCCTCTCTCTAGAGTACCAAGAGACCCAGTACTTC,CSARALSLEYQETQYF,16,NA,TRBV20-1,TRBJ2-5,few
TGCGCCAGCAGCCAAGATACGGGACTAGGTTTATACAATGAGCAGTTCTTC,CASSQDTGLGLYNEQFF,17,TRBD2,TRBV4-3,TRBJ2-1,few
TGTGCCACCAGCAGCTGGGAGACCCAGTACTTC,CATSSWETQYF,11,NA,TRBV15,TRBJ2-5,NA
TGCAGTGCTAGACGAACAGGGCGGGGAGGTGAGCAGTTCTTC,CSARRTGRGGEQFF,14,NA,TRBV20-1,TRBJ2-1,few
TGTGCCACCAGCAGATTCGGAGCGGGAGATGCCTACAATGAGCAGTTCTTC,CATSRFGAGDAYNEQFF,17,TRBD2,TRBV15,TRBJ2-1,many
TGTGCCAGCAGAGCCACAGGGTCTGATGAGCAGTTCTTC,CASRATGSDEQFF,13,NA,TRBV6-4,TRBJ2-1,few
TGCAGTGCTAGGGTTATTCGCGGGACTAGCGTCCCAGGGGAGCAGTTCTTC,CSARVIRGTSVPGEQFF,17,TRBD2,TRBV20-1,TRBJ2-1,many
TGTGCCAGCAGTCTAAAAGGGGGAGGGCCCTACGAGCAGTACTTC,CASSLKGGGPYEQYF,15,NA,TRBV7-2,TRBJ2-7,many
TGTGCCACCAAGGGACAGAGAGACTATGGCTACAACTTC,CATKGQRDYGYNF,13,TRBD1,TRBV24-1,TRBJ1-2,NA
TGTGCCAGCAGAATTTTACAGGGGAGGGCCACTGAAGCTTTCTTT,CASRILQGRATEAFF,15,TRBD1,TRBV28,TRBJ1-1,NA
TGTGCCAGCAAACAAGACAGGGCGTACTCTCACTCCTACAATGAGCAGTTCTTC,CASKQDRAYSHSYNEQFF,18,TRBD1,TRBV7-6,TRBJ2-1,few
TGTGCCAGCAGCCCTAGGTATAGCAATCAGCCCCAGCATTTT,CASSPRYSNQPQHF,14,NA,TRBV27,TRBJ1-5,once
TGCAGTGCTAGCCTGAAAGAGACCCAGTACTTC,CSASLKETQYF,11,NA,TRBV20-1,TRBJ2-5,once
TGTGCCAGCAGTTATGAGAAGATCGGGCCCTACAATGAGCAGTTCTTC,CASSYEKIGPYNEQFF,16,NA,TRBV6-2/TRBV6-3,TRBJ2-1,few
TGTGCCAGCTCAAGGGTCGGGGGGGTTGATAGCAATCAGCCCCAGCATTTT,CASSRVGGVDSNQPQHF,17,NA,TRBV18,TRBJ1-5,NA
TGTGCCAGCAGCCAATCCAAGTCGGGGCCCTACGAGCAGTACTTC,CASSQSKSGPYEQYF,15,NA,TRBV4-2,TRBJ2-7,many
TGTGCCAGCAGTTCCCCCCTCCGGACGGCTTATAGCAATCAGCCCCAGCATTTT,CASSSPLRTAYSNQPQHF,18,NA,TRBV6-2/TRBV6-3,TRBJ1-5,NA
TGTGCCAGTACCTCATTAGCGGGAGCGGAGACAGATACGCAGTATTTT,CASTSLAGAETDTQYF,16,TRBD2,TRBV19,TRBJ2-3,many
TGTGCCAGCACCAGGGGGTATGGCTACACCTTC,CASTRGYGYTF,11,TRBD1,TRBV6-5,TRBJ1-2,many
TGTGCCAGCAGTTTCCCACCCTCCGGACTCGCCTACGAGCAGTACTTC,CASSFPPSGLAYEQYF,16,NA,TRBV28,TRBJ2-7,NA
TGTGCCAGCAGCCCCACTCAGGGGAACACCGGGGAGCTGTTTTTT,CASSPTQGNTGELFF,15,NA,TRBV28,TRBJ2-2,many
TGTGCCAGCAGCTTAGTTCGGGGGGGGGCCGGTTCAGATACGCAGTATTTT,CASSLVRGGAGSDTQYF,17,TRBD2,TRBV7-9,TRBJ2-3,few
TGTGCCAGCAGTTACTCAGGGTACCACGAGCAGTACTTC,CASSYSGYHEQYF,13,NA,TRBV6-5,TRBJ2-7,NA
TGTGCCACCAGCTGGGGGGCCCAAGGGAACGAAAAACTGTTTTTT,CATSWGAQGNEKLFF,15,NA,TRBV15,TRBJ1-4,NA
TGTGCCAGCAGCAATGTCGATACGCAGTATTTT,CASSNVDTQYF,11,NA,TRBV21-1,TRBJ2-3,NA